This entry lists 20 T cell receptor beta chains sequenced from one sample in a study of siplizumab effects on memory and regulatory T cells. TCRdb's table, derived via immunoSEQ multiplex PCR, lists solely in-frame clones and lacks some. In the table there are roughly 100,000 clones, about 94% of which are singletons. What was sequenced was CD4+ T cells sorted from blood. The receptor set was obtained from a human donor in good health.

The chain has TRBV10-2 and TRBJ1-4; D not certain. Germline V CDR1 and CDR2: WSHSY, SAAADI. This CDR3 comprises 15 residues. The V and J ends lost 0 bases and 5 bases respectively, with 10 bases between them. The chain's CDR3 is CASSESGRLNEKLFF. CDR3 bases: TGCGCCAGCAGTGAGTCTGGCAGGCTAAATGAAAAACTGTTTTTT.

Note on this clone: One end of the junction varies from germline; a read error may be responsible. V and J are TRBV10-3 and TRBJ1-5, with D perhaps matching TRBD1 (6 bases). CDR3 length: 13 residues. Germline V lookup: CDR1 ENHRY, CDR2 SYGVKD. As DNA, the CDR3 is TGTGCCGTCAGGGGTTTAGGAGATCAGCCCCAGCATTTT. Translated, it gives CAVRGLGDQPQHF.

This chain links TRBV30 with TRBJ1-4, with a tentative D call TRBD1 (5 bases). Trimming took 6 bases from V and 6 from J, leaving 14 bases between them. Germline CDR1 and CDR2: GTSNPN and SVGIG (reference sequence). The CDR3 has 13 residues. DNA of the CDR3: TGTGCCTGCCACTCCCGGGGCTATGAAAAACTGTTTTTT. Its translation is CACHSRGYEKLFF.

The CDR3, as DNA: TGCGCCAGCAGCTTGATTACGCATCGCGGGGAGCTGTTTTTT. Residues: CASSLITHRGELFF. V and J are TRBV5-1 and TRBJ2-2; D is ambiguous. Germline V lookup: CDR1 SGHRS, CDR2 YFSETQ. Trimming took off 1 base at V and 7 bases at J, with 11 bases between the two ends. The CDR3 has 14 residues.

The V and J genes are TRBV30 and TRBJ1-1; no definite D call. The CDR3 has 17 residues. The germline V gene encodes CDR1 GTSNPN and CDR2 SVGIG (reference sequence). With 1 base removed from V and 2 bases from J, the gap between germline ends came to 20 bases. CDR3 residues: CAWSAGAFPRINTEAFF. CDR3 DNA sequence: TGTGCCTGGAGTGCGGGCGCTTTCCCCAGAATAAACACTGAAGCTTTCTTT.

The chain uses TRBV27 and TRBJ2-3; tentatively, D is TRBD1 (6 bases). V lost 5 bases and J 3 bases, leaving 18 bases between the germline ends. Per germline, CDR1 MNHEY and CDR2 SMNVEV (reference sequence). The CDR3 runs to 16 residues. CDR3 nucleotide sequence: TGTGCCAGCAGTGCCCGGTGGCAGGGGCTAACAGATACGCAGTATTTT. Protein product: CASSARWQGLTDTQYF.

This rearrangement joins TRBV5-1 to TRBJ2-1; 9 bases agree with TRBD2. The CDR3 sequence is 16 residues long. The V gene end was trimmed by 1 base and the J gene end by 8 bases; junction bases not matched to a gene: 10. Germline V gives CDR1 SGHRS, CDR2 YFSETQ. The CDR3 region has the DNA TGCGCCAGCAGCTTGAGGGGGACTAGCTTCGAGGATGAGCAGTTCTTC. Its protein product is CASSLRGTSFEDEQFF.

CDR3 sequence reads: CAISDIGTDNQETQYF. CDR3 nucleotides: TGTGCCATCAGTGATATAGGGACGGACAACCAAGAGACCCAGTACTTC. This chain joins TRBV10-3 and TRBJ2-5, with D possibly called TRBD1 or TRBD2 (5 bases each). Trimming stripped 3 bases from V and 0 bases from J, with 14 bases between. CDR3 size: 16 residues. CDR1 is ENHRY and CDR2 is SYGVKD in the germline V gene.

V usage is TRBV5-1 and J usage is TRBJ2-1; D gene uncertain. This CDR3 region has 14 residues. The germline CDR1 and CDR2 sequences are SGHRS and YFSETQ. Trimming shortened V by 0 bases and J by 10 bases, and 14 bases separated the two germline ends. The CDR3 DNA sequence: TGCGCCAGCAGCTTGGTAGTTGCAGGAACAGAGCAGTTCTTC. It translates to CASSLVVAGTEQFF.

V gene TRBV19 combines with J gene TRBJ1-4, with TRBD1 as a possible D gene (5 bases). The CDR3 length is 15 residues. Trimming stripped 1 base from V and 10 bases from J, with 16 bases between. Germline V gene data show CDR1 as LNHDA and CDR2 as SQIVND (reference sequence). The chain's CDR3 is CASSIGDVNAGKLFF. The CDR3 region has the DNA TGTGCCAGTAGTATAGGGGACGTTAATGCCGGAAAACTGTTTTTT. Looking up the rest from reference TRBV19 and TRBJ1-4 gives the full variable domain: DGGITQSPKYLFRKEGQNVTLSCEQNLNHDAMYWYRQDPGQGLRLIYYSQIVNDFQKGDIAEGYSVSREKKESFPLTVTSAQKNPTAFYLCASSIGDVNAGKLFFGSGTQLSVL.

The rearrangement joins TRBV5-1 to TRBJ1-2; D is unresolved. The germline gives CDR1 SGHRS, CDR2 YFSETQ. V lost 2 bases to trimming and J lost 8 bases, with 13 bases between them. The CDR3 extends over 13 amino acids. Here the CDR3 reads CASSLSTTEGYTF. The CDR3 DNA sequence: TGCGCCAGCAGCTTATCAACTACCGAAGGCTACACCTTC.

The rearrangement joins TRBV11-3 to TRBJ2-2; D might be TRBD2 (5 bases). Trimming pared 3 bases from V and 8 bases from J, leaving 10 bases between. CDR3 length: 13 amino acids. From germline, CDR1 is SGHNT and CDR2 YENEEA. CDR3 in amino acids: CASSLTRRGELFF. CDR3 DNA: TGTGCCAGCAGCTTGACAAGGAGGGGGGAGCTGTTTTTT.

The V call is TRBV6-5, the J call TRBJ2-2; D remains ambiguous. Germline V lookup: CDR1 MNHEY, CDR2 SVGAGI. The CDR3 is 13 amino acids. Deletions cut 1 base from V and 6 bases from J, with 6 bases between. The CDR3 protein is CASSYYSAGELFF. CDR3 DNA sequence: TGTGCCAGCAGTTACTATTCGGCCGGGGAGCTGTTTTTT.

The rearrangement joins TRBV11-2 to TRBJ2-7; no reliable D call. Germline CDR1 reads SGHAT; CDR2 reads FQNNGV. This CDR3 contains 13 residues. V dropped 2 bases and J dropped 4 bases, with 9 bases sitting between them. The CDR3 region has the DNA TGTGCCAGCAGCTTAAACCCTCCTTACGAGCAGTACTTC. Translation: CASSLNPPYEQYF.

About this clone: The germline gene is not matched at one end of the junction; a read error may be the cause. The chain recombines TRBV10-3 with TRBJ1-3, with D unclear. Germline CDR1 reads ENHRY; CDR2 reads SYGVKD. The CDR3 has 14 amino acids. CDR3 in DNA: TGTGCCATCAGAGAGTCGAGCTCTGGAAACACCATATATTTT. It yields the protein CAIRESSSGNTIYF.

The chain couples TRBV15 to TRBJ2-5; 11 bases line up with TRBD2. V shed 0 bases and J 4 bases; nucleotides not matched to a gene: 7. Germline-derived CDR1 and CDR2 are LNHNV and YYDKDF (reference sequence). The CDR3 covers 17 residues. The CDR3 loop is CATSREYSGRAPETQYF. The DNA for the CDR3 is TGTGCCACCAGCAGAGAGTATAGCGGGAGGGCCCCAGAGACCCAGTACTTC. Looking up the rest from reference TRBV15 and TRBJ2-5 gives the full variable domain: DAMVIQNPRYQVTQFGKPVTLSCSQTLNHNVMYWYQQKSSQAPKLLFHYYDKDFNNEADTPDNFQSRRPNTSFCFLDIRSPGLGDTAMYLCATSREYSGRAPETQYFGPGTRLLVL.

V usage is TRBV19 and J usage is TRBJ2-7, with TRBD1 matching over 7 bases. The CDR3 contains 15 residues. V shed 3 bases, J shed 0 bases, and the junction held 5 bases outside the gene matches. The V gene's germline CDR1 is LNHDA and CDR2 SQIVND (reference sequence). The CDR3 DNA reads TGTGCCAGTAGTATCAGGGGGAGATCCTCCTACGAGCAGTACTTC. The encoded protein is CASSIRGRSSYEQYF. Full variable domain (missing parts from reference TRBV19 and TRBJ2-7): DGGITQSPKYLFRKEGQNVTLSCEQNLNHDAMYWYRQDPGQGLRLIYYSQIVNDFQKGDIAEGYSVSREKKESFPLTVTSAQKNPTAFYLCASSIRGRSSYEQYFGPGTRLTVT.

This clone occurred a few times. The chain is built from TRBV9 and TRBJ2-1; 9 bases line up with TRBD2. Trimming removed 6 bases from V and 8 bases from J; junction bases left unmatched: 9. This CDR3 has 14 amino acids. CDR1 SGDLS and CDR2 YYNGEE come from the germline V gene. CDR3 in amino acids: CASTPGLADDEQFF. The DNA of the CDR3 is TGTGCCAGCACCCCGGGACTAGCTGACGATGAGCAGTTCTTC.

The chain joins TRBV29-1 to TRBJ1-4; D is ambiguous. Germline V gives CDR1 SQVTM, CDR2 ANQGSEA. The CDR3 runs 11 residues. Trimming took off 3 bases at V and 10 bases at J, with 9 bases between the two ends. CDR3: CSVEEGRKLFF. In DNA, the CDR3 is TGCAGCGTTGAGGAGGGTCGAAAACTGTTTTTT.

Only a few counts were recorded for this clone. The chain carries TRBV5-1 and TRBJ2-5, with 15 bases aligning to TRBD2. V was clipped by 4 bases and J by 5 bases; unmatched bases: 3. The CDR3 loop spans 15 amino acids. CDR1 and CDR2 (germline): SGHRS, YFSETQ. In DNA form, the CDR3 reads TGCGCCAGCAGCCTGGGACTAGCGGGAGGTGAGACCCAGTACTTC. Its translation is CASSLGLAGGETQYF.